These T cell receptor beta chains were read from a single sample in a study of CD8+ T cells in alopecia areata. Here immunoSEQ multiplex PCR was the method, and the copy in TCRdb shows in-frame clones only, minus some. The sample includes some 200,000 clones, around 56% of them seen just once. This material consisted of CD4+ T cells sorted from blood, taken at week 4, from a patient treated with tofacitinib. These receptors were collected from a human donor with alopecia areata. Each CDR3 is given with its conserved first and last residue. A D gene is named only where the DNA matches it firmly. Size is stated for part of the rows, as once, few or many counts, or as a class when the clone is expanded.

J gene,D gene,V gene,clone size,CDR3 protein,CDR3 DNA
TRBJ2-2,NA,TRBV30,NA,CAWRGTGELFF,TGTGCCTGGAGAGGTACCGGGGAGCTGTTTTTT
TRBJ1-1,NA,TRBV2,few,CASSILNTEAFF,TGTGCCAGCTCCATCCTGAACACTGAAGCTTTCTTT
TRBJ2-5,NA,TRBV5-4,NA,CASSFGVQETQYF,TGTGCCAGCAGCTTCGGGGTCCAAGAGACCCAGTACTTC
TRBJ2-5,TRBD1,TRBV6-5,NA,CASSYVGTGQGETQYF,TGTGCCAGCAGTTACGTAGGGACAGGGCAGGGAGAGACCCAGTACTTC
TRBJ2-3,NA,TRBV29-1,few,CSGGATADTQYF,TGCAGCGGTGGGGCTACAGCAGATACGCAGTATTTT
TRBJ2-3,NA,TRBV29-1,once,CSVGRGRGDTQYF,TGCAGCGTTGGCAGGGGCAGGGGAGATACGCAGTATTTT
TRBJ1-2,NA,TRBV9,NA,CASSVEPDLPYTF,TGTGCCAGCAGCGTAGAACCGGACCTCCCCTACACCTTC
TRBJ1-1,NA,TRBV5-1,NA,CASSLAVNTEAFF,TGCGCCAGCAGCTTGGCCGTGAACACTGAAGCTTTCTTT
TRBJ1-3,NA,TRBV30,NA,CAWSVSGSGNTIYF,TGTGCCTGGAGTGTCTCAGGGTCTGGAAACACCATATATTTT
TRBJ1-2,TRBD1,TRBV7-9,few,CASSDRDRGHYGYTF,TGTGCCAGCAGCGACCGGGACAGGGGGCACTATGGCTACACCTTC
TRBJ2-5,NA,TRBV28,few,CASSEVETQYF,TGTGCCAGCAGTGAGGTAGAGACCCAGTACTTC
TRBJ1-1,TRBD1,TRBV28,few,CASSYSTGWNTEAFF,TGTGCCAGCAGTTACTCGACAGGGTGGAACACTGAAGCTTTCTTT
TRBJ2-3,NA,TRBV7-9,few,CASRLTDTQYF,TGTGCCTCCCGACTCACAGATACGCAGTATTTT
TRBJ1-2,TRBD1,TRBV4-1,NA,CASSQLNPVEGQINYGYTF,TGCGCCAGCAGCCAACTTAATCCAGTCGAGGGACAGATTAACTATGGCTACACCTTC
TRBJ1-4,NA,TRBV18,few,CASSPREEKLFF,TGTGCCAGCTCACCACGTGAAGAAAAACTGTTTTTT
TRBJ1-5,NA,TRBV30,NA,CAWSASRDTNQPQHF,TGTGCCTGGAGTGCTTCTCGGGACACTAATCAGCCCCAGCATTTT
TRBJ2-5,TRBD1,TRBV2,NA,CASSPRTGNGETQYF,TGTGCCAGCAGTCCGCGGACAGGGAATGGGGAGACCCAGTACTTC
TRBJ1-5,NA,TRBV5-1,NA,CASSLVGGNQPQHF,TGCGCCAGCAGCTTGGTGGGAGGCAATCAGCCCCAGCATTTT
TRBJ2-3,NA,TRBV7-9,NA,CASSSRAGRTDTQYF,TGTGCCAGCAGCAGTCGGGCGGGGCGAACAGATACGCAGTATTTT
TRBJ2-1,NA,TRBV30,NA,CAWSVPSRASYNEQFF,TGTGCCTGGAGTGTTCCCTCGCGGGCATCCTACAATGAGCAGTTCTTC
TRBJ2-7,NA,TRBV6-5,NA,CASVSIVGSYEQYF,TGTGCCAGCGTATCGATTGTCGGCTCCTACGAGCAGTACTTC
TRBJ1-5,NA,TRBV6-5,NA,CASSSHKGYQPQHF,TGTGCCAGCAGTAGCCACAAGGGGTATCAGCCCCAGCATTTT
TRBJ2-4,NA,TRBV11-2,NA,CASSPMDLTTKNIQYF,TGTGCCAGCAGCCCAATGGACCTAACTACCAAAAACATTCAGTACTTC
TRBJ1-1,NA,TRBV5-1,once,CASRENTEAFF,TGCGCCAGCAGGGAGAACACTGAAGCTTTCTTT
TRBJ1-2,TRBD1,TRBV10-3,NA,CAISGTGDGYTF,TGTGCCATCAGTGGGACAGGGGATGGCTACACCTTC
TRBJ1-2,NA,TRBV5-4,few,CASSLDTYGYTF,TGTGCCAGCAGCTTGGACACCTATGGCTACACCTTC
TRBJ1-6,NA,TRBV6-5,NA,CASKQGLNSPLHF,TGTGCCAGCAAACAGGGACTCAATTCACCCCTCCACTTT
TRBJ2-4,NA,TRBV28,few,CASSLPLAKNIQYF,TGTGCCAGCAGTTTACCTCTAGCCAAAAACATTCAGTACTTC
TRBJ2-1,NA,TRBV7-2,once,CASSLLAAYNEQFF,TGTGCCAGCAGCTTGCTGGCGGCCTACAATGAGCAGTTCTTC
TRBJ1-1,NA,TRBV25-1,NA,CASSELKNTEAFF,TGTGCCAGCAGTGAGCTGAAGAACACTGAAGCTTTCTTT
TRBJ1-1,NA,TRBV6-6,NA,CASSYEGGTEAFF,TGTGCCAGCAGTTACGAGGGAGGGACTGAAGCTTTCTTT
TRBJ1-4,NA,TRBV30,NA,CACPLGHTGSTNEKLFF,TGTGCCTGTCCACTCGGACACACAGGTTCAACTAATGAAAAACTGTTTTTT
TRBJ2-5,TRBD2,TRBV10-3,NA,CAISGPTSGPQETQYF,TGTGCCATCAGTGGACCGACTAGCGGTCCGCAAGAGACCCAGTACTTC
TRBJ1-1,NA,TRBV6-5,few,CASSSWDTEAFF,TGTGCCAGCAGTTCATGGGACACTGAAGCTTTCTTT
TRBJ2-5,TRBD2,TRBV9,once,CASSRTSGGGETQYF,TGTGCCAGCAGCAGAACTAGCGGGGGTGGGGAGACCCAGTACTTC
TRBJ2-7,NA,TRBV27,NA,CASSLDQGSYSYEQYF,TGTGCCAGCAGTTTAGACCAGGGGTCGTACTCCTACGAGCAGTACTTC
TRBJ2-5,NA,TRBV7-8,few,CASSLEKLQETQYF,TGTGCCAGCAGCTTAGAAAAGCTCCAAGAGACCCAGTACTTC
TRBJ2-7,NA,TRBV9,NA,CASSVAPGPTYEQYF,TGTGCCAGCAGCGTAGCCCCAGGGCCCACCTACGAGCAGTACTTC
TRBJ2-1,NA,TRBV5-1,once,CASSADGHEQFF,TGCGCCAGCTCGGCCGACGGGCATGAGCAGTTCTTC
TRBJ2-4,TRBD1,TRBV29-1,NA,CSVERTGKNIQYF,TGCAGCGTTGAGAGGACAGGGAAAAACATTCAGTACTTC
TRBJ1-2,TRBD1,TRBV5-1,NA,CASSWEGGLDFYGYTF,TGCGCCAGCAGCTGGGAAGGGGGCCTCGACTTCTATGGCTACACCTTC
TRBJ1-1,NA,TRBV5-4,few,CASSLGRGGYTEAFF,TGTGCCAGCAGCTTGGGTCGGGGCGGGTACACTGAAGCTTTCTTT
TRBJ2-3,NA,TRBV7-2,once,CASSLARGGARTDTQYF,TGTGCCAGCAGCTTAGCTCGTGGGGGGGCCAGAACAGATACGCAGTATTTT
TRBJ1-2,TRBD1,TRBV18,NA,CASSPGQVYGYTF,TGTGCCAGCTCACCCGGACAGGTCTATGGCTACACCTTC
TRBJ1-5,TRBD1,TRBV7-9,NA,CATQTGRDQPQHF,TGTGCCACTCAGACAGGGCGGGATCAGCCCCAGCATTTT
TRBJ2-4,TRBD2,TRBV7-4,few,CASSLGLAGGHEAKNIQYF,TGTGCCAGCAGCTTAGGACTAGCGGGGGGTCATGAGGCCAAAAACATTCAGTACTTC
TRBJ2-7,NA,TRBV29-1,NA,CSVRGFSSYEQYF,TGCAGCGTCCGAGGATTTAGCTCCTACGAGCAGTACTTC
TRBJ2-3,TRBD2,TRBV2,few,CASSLLSSGGADTQYF,TGTGCCAGCAGTCTACTGAGTAGCGGGGGCGCAGATACGCAGTATTTT